A selection of T cell receptor beta chains follows, all from one sample in a study of T cells expressing NK-cell markers. From its re-call of the 5' RACE reads, TCRdb lists each CDR3 protein once, without DNA. In total, the table holds a few hundred thousand distinct CDR3 sequences. Sequencing was carried out using blood T cells: a sorted CD56 or NKG2C T cell subset, CD4+ or CD8+ T cells, or bulk PBMC T cells (not recorded which). All receptors come from a man between 18 and 35 years old in good health. Each CDR3 is given with its conserved first and last residue. Fields, in order: J gene, V gene, CDR3 protein.

TRBJ1-2 TRBV20-1 CSAHIRDGYTF
TRBJ2-7 TRBV5-1 CASSKTSGYTYEQYF
TRBJ2-2 TRBV18 CASSVAGELFF
TRBJ2-7 TRBV18 CASSPIMAGLPYEQYF
TRBJ1-5 TRBV12-3/TRBV12-4 CASSLAGQLNQPQHF
TRBJ2-3 TRBV12-3/TRBV12-4 CASSPVAGLGTDTQYF
TRBJ2-4 TRBV6-5 CASSYRSGKVTKNIQYF
TRBJ2-2 TRBV24-1 CATALPNTGELFF
TRBJ2-1 TRBV12-3/TRBV12-4 CASSLTSGIHNEQFF
TRBJ2-5 TRBV7-9 CASSHDRVETQYF
TRBJ2-3 TRBV6-4 CASSELLSGTQYF
TRBJ1-1 TRBV12-3/TRBV12-4 CASSNLQVAEAFF
TRBJ1-2 TRBV5-4 CASLDRRNYGYTF
TRBJ2-1 TRBV5-5 CASSLGTAGGNEQFF
TRBJ2-2 TRBV24-1 CATSDPRGRQSRELFF
TRBJ1-1 TRBV10-2 CASSEGHLNTEAFF
TRBJ2-4 TRBV3-1 CASSHNPAGVGNIQYF
TRBJ1-2 TRBV5-1 CASSPVDRTNYGYTF
TRBJ2-3 TRBV4-1 CASSQGDRAFTDTQYF
TRBJ2-3 TRBV12-3/TRBV12-4 CASSIVAGGSDTQYF
TRBJ1-1 TRBV3-2 CASSRSGIFTEAFF
TRBJ2-7 TRBV18 CASFTSPGPSYEQYF
TRBJ2-3 TRBV18 CASSPSPGLAGVGYF
TRBJ2-7 TRBV7-2 CASSPDGTSGRVSYEQYF
TRBJ1-2 TRBV29-1 CSVLEGNYGYTF
TRBJ2-1 TRBV5-5 CASSFFRAGGYNEQFF